The rows below give T cell receptor beta chains drawn from one sample of a study of T cell repertoires and HLA-DP antigens. Some clones are missing from TCRdb's copy, which holds only in-frame ones; the method was immunoSEQ multiplex PCR. The profile shows around 110,000 clones, 85% to 95% of them singletons. No cognate antigen is known for these TCRs. The sample was CD4+ T cells from PBMCs. The source is a young woman in good health and CMV-seronegative. Both conserved end residues are part of each CDR3. D genes are given only for firm matches. Part of the rows lack a size; the others show once, few, many or a class for expanded clones.

j_gene	d_gene	v_gene	abundance	CDR3aa	CDR3nt
TRBJ1-3	-	TRBV2	-	CASSSGPIVSGNTIYF	TGTGCCAGCAGTTCCGGGCCGATCGTCTCTGGAAACACCATATATTTT
TRBJ1-1	-	TRBV6-5	-	CASAANTEAFF	TGTGCCAGCGCTGCGAACACTGAAGCTTTCTTT
TRBJ1-4	TRBD1	TRBV5-5	once	CASSRDRGREKLFF	TGTGCCAGCAGCCGGGACAGGGGGCGTGAAAAACTGTTTTTT
TRBJ2-4	TRBD1	TRBV19	-	CASRTGTGVSGTKNIQYF	TGTGCCAGTAGGACCGGGACAGGGGTTTCAGGCACCAAAAACATTCAGTACTTC
TRBJ2-1	-	TRBV4-3	-	CASSLGRVYNEQFF	TGCGCCAGCAGCCTCGGAAGGGTCTACAATGAGCAGTTCTTC
TRBJ2-7	TRBD1	TRBV5-5	-	CASSLGTGVFEQYF	TGTGCCAGCAGCTTGGGGACAGGGGTTTTTGAGCAGTACTTC
TRBJ2-1	-	TRBV29-1	-	CSVEHLDSSSYNEQFF	TGCAGCGTTGAACACCTTGACAGCAGCTCCTACAATGAGCAGTTCTTC
TRBJ2-1	-	TRBV27	once	CASSLLGTRFSNEQFF	TGTGCCAGCAGTTTATTGGGGACGCGCTTCTCCAATGAGCAGTTCTTC
TRBJ1-3	TRBD1	TRBV14	-	CASSQTGVRSGNTIYF	TGTGCCAGCAGCCAGACAGGGGTTCGCTCTGGAAACACCATATATTTT
TRBJ2-3	-	TRBV6-6	-	CASSLGGRGGDTQYF	TGTGCCAGCAGCCTTGGCGGGAGAGGGGGGGATACGCAGTATTTT
TRBJ2-7	TRBD1	TRBV7-9	-	CASSRGQGAYEQYF	TGTGCCAGCAGCAGAGGACAGGGGGCGTACGAGCAGTACTTC
TRBJ2-1	-	TRBV28	-	CASSLRPSYNEQFF	TGTGCCAGCAGTTTGCGTCCGAGCTACAATGAGCAGTTCTTC
TRBJ2-1	TRBD1	TRBV2	few	CASSVRGNSYNEQFF	TGTGCCAGCAGTGTCAGGGGGAATTCCTACAATGAGCAGTTCTTC
TRBJ2-5	-	TRBV2	-	CASSEAGGWGVQETQYF	TGTGCCAGCAGTGAAGCGGGGGGTTGGGGGGTCCAAGAGACCCAGTACTTC
TRBJ2-5	-	TRBV12-5	once	CASGRWGEETQYF	TGTGCTAGTGGCAGGTGGGGGGAAGAGACCCAGTACTTC
TRBJ1-2	TRBD1	TRBV14	once	CASSQDWGTGGPRRNYGYTF	TGTGCCAGCAGCCAAGATTGGGGGACAGGGGGCCCGCGGAGGAACTATGGCTACACCTTC
TRBJ2-1	TRBD1	TRBV5-1	once	CASSVLPTGIEQFF	TGCGCCAGCAGCGTATTACCGACAGGGATTGAGCAGTTCTTC
TRBJ1-2	-	TRBV25-1	-	CASSEFGRNNYGYTF	TGTGCCAGCAGTGAATTCGGCAGAAATAACTATGGCTACACCTTC
TRBJ1-1	-	TRBV6-5	-	CASSYRTSGTEAFF	TGTGCCAGCAGTTACCGTACCTCAGGGACTGAAGCTTTTTTT
TRBJ2-1	TRBD2	TRBV11-2	-	CASSSRLAAYNEQFF	TGTGCCAGCAGCTCCCGACTAGCGGCCTACAATGAGCAGTTCTTC
TRBJ1-1	TRBD1	TRBV5-6	-	CASSLQGATEAFF	TGTGCCAGCAGCTTACAGGGGGCAACTGAAGCTTTCTTT
TRBJ1-1	-	TRBV19	-	CASSIDGGTEAFF	TGTGCCAGTAGTATAGACGGGGGCACTGAAGCTTTCTTT
TRBJ2-5	-	TRBV18	-	CASTTWAETQYF	TGTGCCAGCACCACATGGGCAGAGACCCAGTACTTC
TRBJ1-2	TRBD1	TRBV6-5	-	CASSWDSYGYTF	TGTGCCAGCAGTTGGGACAGTTATGGCTACACCTTC
TRBJ1-1	-	TRBV11-1	-	CASSLVWTAGAFF	TGTGCCAGCAGCTTAGTTTGGACGGCGGGTGCTTTCTTT
TRBJ2-1	TRBD2	TRBV25-1	-	CASSESGGLFYNEQFF	TGTGCCAGCAGTGAATCGGGAGGGCTATTCTACAATGAGCAGTTCTTC
TRBJ2-3	-	TRBV7-2	-	CASSLRPKEPYPQYF	TGTGCCAGCAGCTTAAGGCCCAAAGAGCCTTACCCGCAGTATTTT
TRBJ1-2	-	TRBV5-4	-	CASSRDPKTGFNGYTF	TGTGCCAGCAGCCGTGACCCCAAGACAGGATTTAACGGCTACACCTTC
TRBJ2-1	TRBD2	TRBV12-5	-	CASGQLAGGLVEQFF	TGTGCTAGTGGCCAACTAGCGGGAGGGCTCGTCGAGCAGTTCTTC
TRBJ2-1	-	TRBV9	-	CASSNTGSHFF	TGTGCCAGCAGCAACACAGGGTCTCATTTCTTC
TRBJ1-2	-	TRBV28	-	CASRLGSSYGYTF	TGTGCCAGCAGGTTGGGCAGCTCCTATGGCTACACCTTC
TRBJ2-7	TRBD2	TRBV4-1	-	CASSHFNPPGLAMGWNYEQYF	TGCGCCAGCAGCCACTTCAATCCCCCGGGACTAGCGATGGGGTGGAACTACGAGCAGTACTTC
TRBJ2-2	-	TRBV7-2	-	CASSLEGTTLSGELFF	TGTGCCAGCAGCTTAGAGGGGACGACATTGAGCGGGGAGCTGTTTTTT
TRBJ1-1	-	TRBV10-3	-	CAIGGRNTEAFF	TGTGCCATTGGGGGGCGGAACACTGAAGCTTTCTTT
TRBJ2-6	-	TRBV7-3	-	CASSLTLLGANVLTF	TGTGCCAGCAGCTTAACTTTGCTGGGGGCCAACGTCCTGACTTTC
TRBJ2-1	-	TRBV27	-	CASSLGRMNNEQFF	TGTGCCAGCAGTTTAGGACGGATGAACAATGAGCAGTTCTTC
TRBJ2-1	TRBD2	TRBV6-1	-	CASSAPGLAVYNEQFF	TGTGCCAGCAGTGCGCCGGGACTAGCGGTCTACAATGAGCAGTTCTTC
TRBJ1-5	-	TRBV4-1	-	CASSQVIAMYNQPQHF	TGCGCCAGCAGCCAAGTTATAGCGATGTACAATCAGCCCCAGCATTTT
TRBJ2-3	TRBD2	TRBV2	few	CASSDSGTSGGARDTQYF	TGTGCCAGCAGTGATTCAGGGACTAGCGGGGGGGCAAGAGATACGCAGTATTTT